This T cell receptor beta chain was sequenced in a study of metastatic and nonmetastatic thyroid tumors. Study-level background: Patients with malignant and benign thyroid disease provided blood and tumor or nodule tissue, whose repertoires were compared. General study findings and limits: Reportedly, malignant thyroid tumors had significantly higher TCR beta diversity than benign nodules, in blood and tumor.

This clone counts as medium-sized (0.01 to 0.1%). Antigen specificity is unknown. CDR3 size: 14 residues. V was cut by 5 bases and J by 8 bases, with 18 bases left in between. Germline CDR1 is SNHLY and CDR2 is FYNNEI. As processed by the authors: The study built a papillary thyroid cancer distant-metastasis classifier from CDR3 differences across clinicopathological groups. Using MiXCR, TCRdb reanalyzed the PCR reads. For this entry, the V and J calls and clone size follow TCRdb and not the study's own pipeline. The sample holds 20,000 to 25,000 clones, approximately 20% seen once. Every patient underwent thyroid surgery untreated.

The chain carries TRBV2 and TRBJ1-2, with a possible D match to TRBD1 (5 bases). The sample consisted of adjacent normal tissue. The sequence came from a female donor with papillary thyroid cancer or a benign thyroid nodule (not recorded which). Some clones in this sample may be carry-over from other donors' samples. The CDR3 protein is CASSQNERGKGYTF. CDR3 in DNA: TGTGCCAGCAGTCAGAACGAGCGGGGGAAAGGCTACACCTTC. Combining the CDR3 with reference TRBV2 and TRBJ1-2 gives the whole variable domain EPEVTQTPSHQVTQMGQEVILRCVPISNHLYFYWYRQILGQKVEFLVSFYNNEISEKSEIFDDQFSVERPDGSNFTLKIRSTKLEDSAMYFCASSQNERGKGYTFGSGTRLTVV.